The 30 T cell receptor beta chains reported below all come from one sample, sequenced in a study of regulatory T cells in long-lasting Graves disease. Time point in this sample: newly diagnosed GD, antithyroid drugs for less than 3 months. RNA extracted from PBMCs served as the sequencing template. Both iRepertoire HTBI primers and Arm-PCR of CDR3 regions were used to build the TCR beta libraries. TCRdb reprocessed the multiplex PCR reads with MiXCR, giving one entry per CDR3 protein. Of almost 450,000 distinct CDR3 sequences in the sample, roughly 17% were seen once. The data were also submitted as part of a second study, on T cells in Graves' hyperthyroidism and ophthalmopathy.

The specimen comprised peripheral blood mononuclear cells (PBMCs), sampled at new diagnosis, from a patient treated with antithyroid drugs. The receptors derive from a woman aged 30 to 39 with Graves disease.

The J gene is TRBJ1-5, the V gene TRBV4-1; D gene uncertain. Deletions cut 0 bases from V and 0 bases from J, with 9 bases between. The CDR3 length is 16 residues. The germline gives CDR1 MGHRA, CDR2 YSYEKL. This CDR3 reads CASSQEVWNSNQPQHF. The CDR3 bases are TGCGCCAGCAGCCAAGAAGTGTGGAATAGCAATCAGCCCCAGCATTTT.

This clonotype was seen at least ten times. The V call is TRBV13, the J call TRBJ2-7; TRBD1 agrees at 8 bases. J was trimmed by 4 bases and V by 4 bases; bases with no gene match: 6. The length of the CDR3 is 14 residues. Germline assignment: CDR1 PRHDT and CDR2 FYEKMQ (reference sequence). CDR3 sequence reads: CASSSGQGRYEQYF. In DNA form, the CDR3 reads TGTGCCAGCAGCTCTGGACAGGGCCGGTACGAGCAGTACTTC.

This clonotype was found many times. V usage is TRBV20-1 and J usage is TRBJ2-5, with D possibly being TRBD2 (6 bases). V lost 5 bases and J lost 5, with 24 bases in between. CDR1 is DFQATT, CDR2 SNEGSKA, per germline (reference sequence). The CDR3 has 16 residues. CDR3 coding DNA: TGCAGTGCTCCCGGCCCCCTTACTAGCCGTCATGAGACCCAGTACTTC. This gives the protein CSAPGPLTSRHETQYF.

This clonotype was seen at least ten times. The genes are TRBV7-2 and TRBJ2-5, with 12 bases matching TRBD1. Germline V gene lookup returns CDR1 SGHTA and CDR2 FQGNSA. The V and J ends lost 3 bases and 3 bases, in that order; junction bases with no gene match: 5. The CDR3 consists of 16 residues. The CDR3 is CASSFPGQGAEETQYF. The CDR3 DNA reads TGTGCCAGCAGCTTCCCGGGACAGGGGGCGGAAGAGACCCAGTACTTC.

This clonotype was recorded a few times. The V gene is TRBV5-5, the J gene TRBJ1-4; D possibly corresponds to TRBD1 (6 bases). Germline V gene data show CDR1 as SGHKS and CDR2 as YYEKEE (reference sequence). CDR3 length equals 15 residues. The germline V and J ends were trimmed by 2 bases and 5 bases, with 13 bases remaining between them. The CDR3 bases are TGTGCCAGCAGCTTAGTGGGGGGCGTGAATGAAAAACTGTTTTTT. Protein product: CASSLVGGVNEKLFF.

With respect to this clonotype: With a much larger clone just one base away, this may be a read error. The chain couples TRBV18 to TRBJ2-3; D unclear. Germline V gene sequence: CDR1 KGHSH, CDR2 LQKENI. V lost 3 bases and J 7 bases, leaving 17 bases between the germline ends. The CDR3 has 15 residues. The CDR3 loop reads CASSPGTTKHYTQYF. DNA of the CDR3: TGTGCCAGCTCACCTGGCACCACAAAGCATTATACGCAGTATTTT.

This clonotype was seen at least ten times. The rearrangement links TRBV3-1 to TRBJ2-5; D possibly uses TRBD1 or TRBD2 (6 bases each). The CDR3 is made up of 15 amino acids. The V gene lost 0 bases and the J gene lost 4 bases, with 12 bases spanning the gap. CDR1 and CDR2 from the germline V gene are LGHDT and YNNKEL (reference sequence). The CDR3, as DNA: TGTGCCAGCAGCCAAGATGGGGGGCGCGGAGAGACCCAGTACTTC. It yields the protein CASSQDGGRGETQYF.

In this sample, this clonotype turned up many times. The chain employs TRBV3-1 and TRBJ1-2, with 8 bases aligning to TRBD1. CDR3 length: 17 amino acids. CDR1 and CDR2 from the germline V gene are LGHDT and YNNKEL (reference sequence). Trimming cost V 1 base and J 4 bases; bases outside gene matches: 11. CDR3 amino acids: CASSQVKGTGRAYGYTF. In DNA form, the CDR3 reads TGTGCCAGCAGCCAAGTAAAGGGGACAGGCCGGGCCTATGGCTACACCTTC.

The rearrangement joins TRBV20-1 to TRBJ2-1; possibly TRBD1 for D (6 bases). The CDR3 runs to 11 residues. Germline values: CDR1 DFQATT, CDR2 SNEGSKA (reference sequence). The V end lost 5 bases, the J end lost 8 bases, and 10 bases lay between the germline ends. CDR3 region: CSASQGDEQFF. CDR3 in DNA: TGCAGTGCTTCACAGGGTGATGAGCAGTTCTTC.

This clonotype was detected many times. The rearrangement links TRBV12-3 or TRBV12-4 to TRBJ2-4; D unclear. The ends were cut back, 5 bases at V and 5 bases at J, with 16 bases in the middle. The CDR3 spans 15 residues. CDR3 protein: CASSPPKILENIQYF. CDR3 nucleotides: TGTGCCAGCAGTCCCCCCAAAATACTGGAAAACATTCAGTACTTC.

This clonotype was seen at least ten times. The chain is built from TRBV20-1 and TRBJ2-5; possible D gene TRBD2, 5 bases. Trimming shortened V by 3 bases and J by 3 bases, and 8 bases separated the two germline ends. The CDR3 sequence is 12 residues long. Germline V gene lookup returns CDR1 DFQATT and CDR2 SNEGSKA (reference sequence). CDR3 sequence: CSASGLEETQYF. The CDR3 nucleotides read TGCAGTGCTAGTGGACTCGAAGAGACCCAGTACTTC.

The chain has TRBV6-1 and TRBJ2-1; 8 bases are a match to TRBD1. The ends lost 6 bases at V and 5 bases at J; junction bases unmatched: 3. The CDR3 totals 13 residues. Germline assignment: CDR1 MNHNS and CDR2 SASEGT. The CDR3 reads CASRLQGDNEQFF. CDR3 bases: TGTGCCAGCAGATTACAGGGGGACAATGAGCAGTTCTTC.

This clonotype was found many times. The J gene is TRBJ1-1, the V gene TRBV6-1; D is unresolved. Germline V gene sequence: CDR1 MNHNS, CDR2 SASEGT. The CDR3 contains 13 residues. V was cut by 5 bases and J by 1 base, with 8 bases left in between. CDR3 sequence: CASSRQTNTEAFF. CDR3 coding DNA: TGTGCCAGCAGTCGTCAAACGAACACTGAAGCTTTCTTT.

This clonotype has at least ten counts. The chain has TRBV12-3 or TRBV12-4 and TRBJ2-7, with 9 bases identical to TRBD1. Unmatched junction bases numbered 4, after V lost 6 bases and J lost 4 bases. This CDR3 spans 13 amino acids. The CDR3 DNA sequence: TGTGCCAGCAGGCCCGGGACAGGGTACGAGCAGTACTTC. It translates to CASRPGTGYEQYF.

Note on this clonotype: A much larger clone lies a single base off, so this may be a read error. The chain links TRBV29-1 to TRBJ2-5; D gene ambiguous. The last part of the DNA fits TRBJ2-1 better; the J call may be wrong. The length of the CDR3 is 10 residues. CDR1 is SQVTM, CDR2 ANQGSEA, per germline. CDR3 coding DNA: TGCAGCGTTTTACAAGAGACCCAGTTCTTC. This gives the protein CSVLQETQFF.

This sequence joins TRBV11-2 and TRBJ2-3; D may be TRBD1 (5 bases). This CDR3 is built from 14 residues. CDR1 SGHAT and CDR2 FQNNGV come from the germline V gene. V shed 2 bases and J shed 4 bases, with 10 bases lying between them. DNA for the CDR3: TGTGCCAGCAGCTTAAGGACATGGGCAGATACGCAGTATTTT. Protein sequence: CASSLRTWADTQYF. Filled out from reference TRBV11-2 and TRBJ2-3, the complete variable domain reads EAGVAQSPRYKIIEKRQSVAFWCNPISGHATLYWYQQILGQGPKLLIQFQNNGVVDDSQLPKDRFSAERLKGVDSTLKIQPAKLEDSAVYLCASSLRTWADTQYFGPGTRLTVL.

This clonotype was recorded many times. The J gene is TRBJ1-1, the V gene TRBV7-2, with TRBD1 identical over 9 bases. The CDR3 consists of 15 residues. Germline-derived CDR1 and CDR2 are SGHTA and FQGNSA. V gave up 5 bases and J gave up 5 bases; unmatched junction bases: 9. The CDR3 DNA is TGTGCCAGCAGCCCCAACAGGGGGCAGAGGACTGAAGCTTTCTTT. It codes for CASSPNRGQRTEAFF.

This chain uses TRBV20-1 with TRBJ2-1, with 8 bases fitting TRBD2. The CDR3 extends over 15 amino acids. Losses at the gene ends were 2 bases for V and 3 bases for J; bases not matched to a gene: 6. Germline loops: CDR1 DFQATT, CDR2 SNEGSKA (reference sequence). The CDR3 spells CSARMQRESYNEQFF. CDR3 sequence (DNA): TGCAGTGCTAGAATGCAGCGGGAGAGCTACAATGAGCAGTTCTTC.

The CDR3 reads CASSPKRQGDLTYGYTF. In nucleotides, the CDR3 is TGTGCCAGCTCACCCAAGCGACAGGGTGATCTCACCTATGGCTACACCTTC. The chain is built from TRBV18 and TRBJ1-2, with TRBD1 identical over 7 bases. CDR1 KGHSH and CDR2 LQKENI come from the germline V gene. CDR3 length: 17 amino acids. Trimming took 3 bases from V and 4 from J; bases not matched to a gene: 14.

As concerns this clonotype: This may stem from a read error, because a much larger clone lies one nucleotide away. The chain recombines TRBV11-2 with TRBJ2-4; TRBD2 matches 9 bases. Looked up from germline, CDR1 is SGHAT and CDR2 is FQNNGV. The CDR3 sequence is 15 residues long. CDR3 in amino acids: CASRLWGLAKNMQYF. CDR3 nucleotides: TGTGCCAGCAGGCTATGGGGACTAGCCAAAAACATGCAGTACTTC. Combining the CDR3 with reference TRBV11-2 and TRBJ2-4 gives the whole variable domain EAGVAQSPRYKIIEKRQSVAFWCNPISGHATLYWYQQILGQGPKLLIQFQNNGVVDDSQLPKDRFSAERLKGVDSTLKIQPAKLEDSAVYLCASRLWGLAKNMQYFGAGTRLSVL.

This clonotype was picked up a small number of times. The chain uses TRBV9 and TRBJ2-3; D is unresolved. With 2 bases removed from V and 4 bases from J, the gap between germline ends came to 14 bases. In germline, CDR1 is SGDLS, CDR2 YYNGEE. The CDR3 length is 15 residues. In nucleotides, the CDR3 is TGTGCCAGCAGCGTTCCCGGCTCAACTGCAGATACGCAGTATTTT. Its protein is CASSVPGSTADTQYF.

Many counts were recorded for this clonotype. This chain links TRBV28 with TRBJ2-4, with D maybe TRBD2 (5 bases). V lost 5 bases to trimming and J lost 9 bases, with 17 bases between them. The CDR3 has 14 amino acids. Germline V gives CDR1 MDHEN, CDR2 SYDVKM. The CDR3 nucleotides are TGTGCCAGCAGTGGGAGTCCGGACGTCGGCATTCAGTACTTC. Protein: CASSGSPDVGIQYF.

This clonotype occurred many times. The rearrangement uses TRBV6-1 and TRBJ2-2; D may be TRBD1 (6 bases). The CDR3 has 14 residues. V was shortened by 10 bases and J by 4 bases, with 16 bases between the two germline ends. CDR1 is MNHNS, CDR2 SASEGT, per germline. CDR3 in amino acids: CATEGGVGTGELFF. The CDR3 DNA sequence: TGTGCCACTGAAGGGGGAGTTGGCACCGGGGAGCTGTTTTTT.

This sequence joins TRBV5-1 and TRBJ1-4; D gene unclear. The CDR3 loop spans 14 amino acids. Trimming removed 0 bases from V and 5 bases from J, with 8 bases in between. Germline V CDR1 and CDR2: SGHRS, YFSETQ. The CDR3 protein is CASSLDSYNEKLFF. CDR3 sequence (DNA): TGCGCCAGCAGCTTGGACAGTTACAATGAAAAACTGTTTTTT.

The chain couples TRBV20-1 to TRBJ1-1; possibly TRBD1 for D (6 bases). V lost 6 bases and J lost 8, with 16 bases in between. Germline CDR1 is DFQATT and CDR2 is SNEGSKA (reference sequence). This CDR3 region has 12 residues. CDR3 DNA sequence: TGCAGTGCCCCCCGGGCGGGGACAGAAGCTTTCTTT. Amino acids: CSAPRAGTEAFF.

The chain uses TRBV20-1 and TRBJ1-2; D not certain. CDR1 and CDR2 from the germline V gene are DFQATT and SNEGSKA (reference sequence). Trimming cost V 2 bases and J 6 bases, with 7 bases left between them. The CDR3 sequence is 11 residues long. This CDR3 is CSARLGNGYTF. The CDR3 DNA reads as TGCAGTGCTAGATTAGGGAATGGCTACACCTTC.

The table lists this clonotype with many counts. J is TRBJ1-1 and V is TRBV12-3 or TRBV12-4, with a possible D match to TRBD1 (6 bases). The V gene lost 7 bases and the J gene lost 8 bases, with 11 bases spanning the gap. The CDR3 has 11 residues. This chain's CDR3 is CASIRGREAFF. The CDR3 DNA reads TGTGCCAGCATTAGGGGGAGGGAAGCTTTCTTT.

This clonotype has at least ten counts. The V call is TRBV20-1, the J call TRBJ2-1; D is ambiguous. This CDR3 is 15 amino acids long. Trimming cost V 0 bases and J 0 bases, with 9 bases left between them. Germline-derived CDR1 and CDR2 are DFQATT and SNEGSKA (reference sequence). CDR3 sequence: CSARDIRRSYNEQFF. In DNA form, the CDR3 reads TGCAGTGCTAGAGATATCCGTCGCTCCTACAATGAGCAGTTCTTC.

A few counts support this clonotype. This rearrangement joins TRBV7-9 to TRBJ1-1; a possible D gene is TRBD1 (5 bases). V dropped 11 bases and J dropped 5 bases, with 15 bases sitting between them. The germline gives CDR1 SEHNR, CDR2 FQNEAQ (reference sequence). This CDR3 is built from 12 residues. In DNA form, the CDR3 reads TGTGCCGGTACTGCGGGGGGGACTGAAGCTTTCTTT. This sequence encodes CAGTAGGTEAFF.

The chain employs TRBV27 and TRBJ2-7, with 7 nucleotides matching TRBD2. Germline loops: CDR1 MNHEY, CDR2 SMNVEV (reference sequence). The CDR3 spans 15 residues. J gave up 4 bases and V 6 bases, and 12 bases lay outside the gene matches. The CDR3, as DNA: TGTGCCAGCAGATATGGGGGAGGGCCCGGATACGAGCAGTACTTC. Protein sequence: CASRYGGGPGYEQYF.